This T cell receptor beta chain was obtained from a study of monozygotic twins with inflammatory bowel disease. Germline lookup yields CDR1 LNHNV and CDR2 YYDKDF (reference sequence). The CDR3 runs to 14 residues. TCR libraries were prepared from approximately 4,000 ng total RNA each. TCRdb reprocessed the 5' RACE reads and reports one entry per CDR3 protein, with no DNA. This table lists about 41,000 distinct CDR3 sequences. This TCR derives from a human donor with ulcerative colitis or Crohn's disease, or a healthy co-twin of an affected twin (not recorded which). Material for sequencing was blood. V is TRBV15 and J is TRBJ2-3; TCRdb gives TRBD1 as the D gene, but with no DNA this cannot be confirmed. CDR3 sequence reads: CATSSGTSTDTQYF.